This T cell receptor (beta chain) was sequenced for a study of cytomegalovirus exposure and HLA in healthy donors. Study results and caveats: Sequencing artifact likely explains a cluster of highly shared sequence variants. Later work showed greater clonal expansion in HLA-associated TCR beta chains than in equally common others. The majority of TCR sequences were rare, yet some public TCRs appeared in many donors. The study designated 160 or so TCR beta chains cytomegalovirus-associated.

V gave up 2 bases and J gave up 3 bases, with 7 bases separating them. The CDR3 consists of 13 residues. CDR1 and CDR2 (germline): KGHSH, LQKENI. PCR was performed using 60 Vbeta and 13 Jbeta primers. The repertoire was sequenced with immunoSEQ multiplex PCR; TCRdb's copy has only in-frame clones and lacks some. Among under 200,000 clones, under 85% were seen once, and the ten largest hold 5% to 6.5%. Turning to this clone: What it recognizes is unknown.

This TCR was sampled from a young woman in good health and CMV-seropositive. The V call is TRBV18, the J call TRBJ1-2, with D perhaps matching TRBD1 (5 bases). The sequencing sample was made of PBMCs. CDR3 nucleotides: TGTGCCAGCTCACCAGGGGGGGACTATGGCTACACCTTC. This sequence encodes CASSPGGDYGYTF.